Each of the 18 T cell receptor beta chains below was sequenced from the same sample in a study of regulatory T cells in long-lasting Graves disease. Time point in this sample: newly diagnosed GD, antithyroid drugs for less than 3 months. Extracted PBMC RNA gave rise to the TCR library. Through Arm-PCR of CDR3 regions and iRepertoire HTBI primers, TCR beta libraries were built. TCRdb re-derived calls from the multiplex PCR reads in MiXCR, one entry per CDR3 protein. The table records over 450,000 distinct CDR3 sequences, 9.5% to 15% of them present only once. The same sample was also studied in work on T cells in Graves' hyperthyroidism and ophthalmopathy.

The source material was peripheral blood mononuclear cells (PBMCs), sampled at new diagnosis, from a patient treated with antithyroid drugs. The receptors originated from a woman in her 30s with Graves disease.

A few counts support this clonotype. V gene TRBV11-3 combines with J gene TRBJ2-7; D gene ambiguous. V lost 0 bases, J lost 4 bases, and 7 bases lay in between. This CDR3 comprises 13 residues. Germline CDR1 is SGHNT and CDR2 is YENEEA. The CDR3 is CASSLDGGYEQYF. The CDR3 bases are TGTGCCAGCAGCTTAGATGGCGGTTACGAGCAGTACTTC.

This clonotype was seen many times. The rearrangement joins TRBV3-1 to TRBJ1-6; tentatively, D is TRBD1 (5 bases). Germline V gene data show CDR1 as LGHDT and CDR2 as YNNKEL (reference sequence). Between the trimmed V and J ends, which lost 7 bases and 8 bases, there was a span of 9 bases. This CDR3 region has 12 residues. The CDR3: CASNLGDSPLHF. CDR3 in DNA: TGTGCCAGCAACCTGGGGGATTCACCCCTCCACTTT.

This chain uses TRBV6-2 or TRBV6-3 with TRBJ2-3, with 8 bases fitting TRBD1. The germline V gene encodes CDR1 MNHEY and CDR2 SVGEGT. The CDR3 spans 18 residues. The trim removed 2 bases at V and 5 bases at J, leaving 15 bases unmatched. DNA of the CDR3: TGTGCCAGCAGTTACCCCGACCACAGGGGGGTCGAGGAAGATACGCAGTATTTT. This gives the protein CASSYPDHRGVEEDTQYF.

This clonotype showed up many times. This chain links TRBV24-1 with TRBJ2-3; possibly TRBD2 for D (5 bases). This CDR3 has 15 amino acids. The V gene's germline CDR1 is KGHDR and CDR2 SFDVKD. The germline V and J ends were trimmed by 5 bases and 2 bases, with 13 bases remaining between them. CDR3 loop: CATSVGGGDTDTQYF. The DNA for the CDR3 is TGTGCCACCAGTGTGGGCGGAGGAGACACAGATACGCAGTATTTT.

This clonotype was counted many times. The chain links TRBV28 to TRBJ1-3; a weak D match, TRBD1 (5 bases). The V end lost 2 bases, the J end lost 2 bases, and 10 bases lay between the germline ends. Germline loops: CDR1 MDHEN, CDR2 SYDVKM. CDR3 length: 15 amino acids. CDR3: CASSLPGPAGNTIYF. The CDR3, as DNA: TGTGCCAGCAGTTTACCAGGGCCTGCTGGAAACACCATATATTTT.

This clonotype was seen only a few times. CDR3 loop: CASSYWLSGTPYNEQFF. CDR3 nucleotides: TGTGCCAGCAGTTATTGGCTATCAGGGACTCCCTACAATGAGCAGTTCTTC. The rearrangement joins TRBV6-5 to TRBJ2-1; D is perhaps TRBD2 (6 bases). From germline, CDR1 is MNHEY and CDR2 SVGAGI. This CDR3 has 17 amino acids. V gave up 3 bases and J gave up 2 bases, with 17 bases separating them.

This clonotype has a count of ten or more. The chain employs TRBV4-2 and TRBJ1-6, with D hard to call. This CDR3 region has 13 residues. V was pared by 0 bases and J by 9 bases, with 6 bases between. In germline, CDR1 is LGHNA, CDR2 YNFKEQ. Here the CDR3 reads CASSQESFSPLHF. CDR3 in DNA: TGTGCCAGCAGCCAAGAAAGCTTTTCACCCCTCCACTTT.

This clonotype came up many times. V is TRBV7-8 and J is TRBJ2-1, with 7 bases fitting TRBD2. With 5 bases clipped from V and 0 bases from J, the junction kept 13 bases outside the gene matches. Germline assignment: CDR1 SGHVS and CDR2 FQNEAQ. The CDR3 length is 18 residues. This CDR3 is CASSAARLAVSSYNEQFF. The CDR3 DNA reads TGTGCCAGCAGCGCCGCGCGTCTAGCGGTAAGCTCCTACAATGAGCAGTTCTTC.

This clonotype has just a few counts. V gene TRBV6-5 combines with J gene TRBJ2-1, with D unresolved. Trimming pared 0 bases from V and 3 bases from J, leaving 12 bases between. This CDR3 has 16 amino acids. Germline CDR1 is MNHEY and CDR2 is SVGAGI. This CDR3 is CASSYSNRFNYNEQFF. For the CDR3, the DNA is TGTGCCAGCAGTTACTCGAACAGATTCAACTACAATGAGCAGTTCTTC.

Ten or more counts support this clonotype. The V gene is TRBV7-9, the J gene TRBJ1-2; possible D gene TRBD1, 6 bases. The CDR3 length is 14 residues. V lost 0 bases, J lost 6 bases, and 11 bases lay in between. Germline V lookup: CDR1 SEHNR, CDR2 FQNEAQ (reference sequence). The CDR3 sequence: CASSLALQGNGYTF. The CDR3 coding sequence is TGTGCCAGCAGCTTAGCGCTACAGGGAAATGGCTACACCTTC.

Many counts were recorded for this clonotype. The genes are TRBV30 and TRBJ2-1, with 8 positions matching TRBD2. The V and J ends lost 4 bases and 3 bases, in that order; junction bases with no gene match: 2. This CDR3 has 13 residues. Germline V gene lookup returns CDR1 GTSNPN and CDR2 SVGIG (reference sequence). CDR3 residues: CAWTSGLYNEQFF. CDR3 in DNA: TGTGCCTGGACTAGCGGGCTCTACAATGAGCAGTTCTTC.

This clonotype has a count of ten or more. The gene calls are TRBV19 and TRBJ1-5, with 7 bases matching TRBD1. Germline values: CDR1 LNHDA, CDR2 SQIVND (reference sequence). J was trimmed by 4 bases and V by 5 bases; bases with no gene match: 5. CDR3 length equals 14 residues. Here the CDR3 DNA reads TGTGCCAGTAGTGCGGACAGGCGGAATCAGCCCCAGCATTTT. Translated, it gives CASSADRRNQPQHF.

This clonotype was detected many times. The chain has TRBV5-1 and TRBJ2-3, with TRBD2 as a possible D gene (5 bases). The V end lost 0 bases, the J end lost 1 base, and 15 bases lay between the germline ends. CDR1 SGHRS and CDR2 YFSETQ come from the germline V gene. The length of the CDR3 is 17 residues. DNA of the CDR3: TGCGCCAGCAGCTTGGAGGGTACTAGAGGTGGCACAGATACGCAGTATTTT. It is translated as CASSLEGTRGGTDTQYF. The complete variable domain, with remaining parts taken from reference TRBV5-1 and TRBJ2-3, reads KAGVTQTPRYLIKTRGQQVTLSCSPISGHRSVSWYQQTPGQGLQFLFEYFSETQRNKGNFPGRFSGRQFSNSRSEMNVSTLELGDSALYLCASSLEGTRGGTDTQYFGPGTRLTVL.

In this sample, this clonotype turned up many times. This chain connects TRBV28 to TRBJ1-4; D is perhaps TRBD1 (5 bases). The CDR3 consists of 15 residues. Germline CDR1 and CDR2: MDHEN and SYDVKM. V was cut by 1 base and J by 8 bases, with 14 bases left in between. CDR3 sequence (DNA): TGTGCCAGCAGTTTATCGGCAGGGCCGGGCGAAAAACTGTTTTTT. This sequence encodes CASSLSAGPGEKLFF.

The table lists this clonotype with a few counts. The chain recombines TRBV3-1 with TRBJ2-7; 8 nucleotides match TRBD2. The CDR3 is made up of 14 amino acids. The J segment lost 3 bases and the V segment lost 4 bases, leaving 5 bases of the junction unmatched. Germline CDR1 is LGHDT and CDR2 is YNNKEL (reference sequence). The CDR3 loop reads CASSRGTRDYEQYF. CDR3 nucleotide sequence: TGTGCCAGCAGCCGGGGGACTAGGGACTACGAGCAGTACTTC.

The CDR3 sequence is CASSQERRFLSYEQYF. The CDR3 DNA reads TGCGCCAGCAGCCAAGAACGGCGGTTCCTCTCCTACGAGCAGTACTTC. This chain links TRBV4-1 with TRBJ2-7, with no clear D. V lost 0 bases and J 0 bases, leaving 12 bases between the germline ends. The CDR3 totals 16 residues. CDR1 is MGHRA and CDR2 is YSYEKL in the germline V gene.

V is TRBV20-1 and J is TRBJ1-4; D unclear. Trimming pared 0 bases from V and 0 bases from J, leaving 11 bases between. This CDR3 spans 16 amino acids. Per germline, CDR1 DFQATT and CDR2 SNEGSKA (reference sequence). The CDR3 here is CSARDWRRTTNEKLFF. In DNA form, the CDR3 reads TGCAGTGCTAGAGATTGGAGACGGACAACTAATGAAAAACTGTTTTTT.

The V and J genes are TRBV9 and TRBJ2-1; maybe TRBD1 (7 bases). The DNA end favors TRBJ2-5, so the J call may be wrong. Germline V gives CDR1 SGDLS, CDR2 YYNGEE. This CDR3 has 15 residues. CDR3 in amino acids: CASSGQGGNQETQYF. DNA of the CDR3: TGTGCCAGCAGCGGCCAGGGGGGTAACCAAGAGACCCAGTACTTC.